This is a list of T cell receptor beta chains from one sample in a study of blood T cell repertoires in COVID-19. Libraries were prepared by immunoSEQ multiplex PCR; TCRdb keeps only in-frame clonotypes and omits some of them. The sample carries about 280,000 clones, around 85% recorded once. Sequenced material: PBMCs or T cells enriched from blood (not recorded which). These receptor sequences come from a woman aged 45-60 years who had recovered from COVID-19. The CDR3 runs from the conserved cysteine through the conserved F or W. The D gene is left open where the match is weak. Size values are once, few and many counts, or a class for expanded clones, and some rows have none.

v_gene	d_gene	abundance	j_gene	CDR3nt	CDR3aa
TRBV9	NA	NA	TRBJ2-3	TGTGCCAGCAGCGTACCTCATGGATCCCAGGGCACAGATACGCAGTATTTT	CASSVPHGSQGTDTQYF
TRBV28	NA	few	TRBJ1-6	TGTGCCACCCGGCAGGCAGCTGTCCACTTT	CATRQAAVHF
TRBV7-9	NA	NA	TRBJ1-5	TGTGCCAGCAGCTCCAATCAGGGGTTTGGGCAGCCCCAGCATTTT	CASSSNQGFGQPQHF
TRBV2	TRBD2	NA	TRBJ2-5	TGTGCCAGCAGCAAATACGAGCTAGCGGACCAAGAGACCCAGTACTTC	CASSKYELADQETQYF
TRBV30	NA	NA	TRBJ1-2	TGTGCCTGGGCGCCGGGACGGGGGGTCTACACCTTC	CAWAPGRGVYTF
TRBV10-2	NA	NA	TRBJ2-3	TGCGCCAGCGGCGGGCTGGGAGATACGCAGTATTTT	CASGGLGDTQYF
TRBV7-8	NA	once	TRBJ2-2	TGTGCCAGCAGCTCCCGCCGTGAGGTGTGGACCGGGGAGCTGTTTTTT	CASSSRREVWTGELFF
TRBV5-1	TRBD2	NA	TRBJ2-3	TGCGCCAGCAGCTGGACCGGGACTAGCGGGAACACAGATACGCAGTATTTT	CASSWTGTSGNTDTQYF
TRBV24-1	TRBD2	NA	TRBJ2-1	TGTGCCACCAGTGACCCTAGCGGGGGAGTCTACAATGAGCAGTTCTTC	CATSDPSGGVYNEQFF
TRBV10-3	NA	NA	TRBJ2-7	TGCCCGGCGACCGGAGGGGTGTACGAGCAGTACTTC	CPATGGVYEQYF
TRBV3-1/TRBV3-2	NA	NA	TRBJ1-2	TGTGCCAGCAGCCCGCTCGGACTTCAAAGCTACACCTTC	CASSPLGLQSYTF
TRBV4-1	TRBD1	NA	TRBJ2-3	TGCGCCAGCAGCCCCCAACCGGGACAGGGGGCATCGGATACGCAGTATTTT	CASSPQPGQGASDTQYF
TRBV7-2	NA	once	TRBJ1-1	TGTGCCAGCAGCCACGGAAGGGAGACTGAAGCTTTCTTT	CASSHGRETEAFF
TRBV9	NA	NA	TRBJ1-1	TGTGCCAGCAGCGTAGAGGTCCGGACTCCCACTGAAGCTTTCTTT	CASSVEVRTPTEAFF
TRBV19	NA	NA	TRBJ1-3	TGTGCCAGTAGCCCCCGAGGCGGGTTTGTAAACACCATATATTTT	CASSPRGGFVNTIYF
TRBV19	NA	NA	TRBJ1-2	TGTGCCAGTATGCAGGGGCGAGACTACACCTTC	CASMQGRDYTF
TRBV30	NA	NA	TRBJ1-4	TGTGCCTGGAGTGGAAGAGGAATCAACGGTGAAAAACTGTTTTTT	CAWSGRGINGEKLFF
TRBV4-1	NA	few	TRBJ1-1	TGCGCCAGCAGTAAGGATCTCTCTAGGACTGAAGCTTTCTTT	CASSKDLSRTEAFF
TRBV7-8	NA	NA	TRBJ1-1	TGTGCCAGCAGCTGGACGACAGGGAACACTGAAGCTTTCTTT	CASSWTTGNTEAFF
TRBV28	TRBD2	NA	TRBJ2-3	TGTGCCAGCAGTCTTAGCGGGGGGGCTGTCACAGATACGCAGTATTTT	CASSLSGGAVTDTQYF
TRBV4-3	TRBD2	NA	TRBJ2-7	TGCGCCAGCAGCCAAGCAACTAGCGGGGGTTCCTACGAGCAGTACTTC	CASSQATSGGSYEQYF
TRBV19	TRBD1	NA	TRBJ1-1	TGTGCCAGTAGCTGGACAGGGAGGGAAGCTTTCTTT	CASSWTGREAFF
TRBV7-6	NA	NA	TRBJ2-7	TGTGCCAGCAGCTCCGAAGGGTTTGCGGGGTCCGTTCCGTACGAGCAGTACTTC	CASSSEGFAGSVPYEQYF
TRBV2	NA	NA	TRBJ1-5	TGTGCCAGCAGTGAACTCCGCGTTGCGACAAATAGCAATCAGCCCCAGCATTTT	CASSELRVATNSNQPQHF
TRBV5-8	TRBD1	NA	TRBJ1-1	TGTGCCAGCAGCTTAATGGGGACAGGGGTGATGAACACTGAAGCTTTCTTT	CASSLMGTGVMNTEAFF
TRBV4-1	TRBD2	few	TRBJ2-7	TGCGCCAGCAGCCAAAGCCGACTAGCGGGGCCCTACGAGCAGTACTTC	CASSQSRLAGPYEQYF
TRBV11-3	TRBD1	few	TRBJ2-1	TGTGCCAGCAGCTTAGAGGGGACAGGTTACAATGAGCAGTTCTTC	CASSLEGTGYNEQFF